This T cell receptor (beta chain) was recovered during a study of Ad26.COV2.S vaccination and SARS-CoV-2 variants. Sequencing used immunoSEQ multiplex PCR; TCRdb keeps in-frame clones, though not all of them. The repertoire holds roughly 390,000 clones, with 80% to 90% as singletons. Germline loops: CDR1 LNHNV, CDR2 YYDKDF (reference sequence). The CDR3 runs to 17 residues. Trimming stripped 1 base from V and 0 bases from J, with 14 bases between. The treatment: about 20 received Ad26.COV2.S at low or high dose, single or two shots; several received placebo; per-sample allocation not given. Sampling occurred on day 63 after the first vaccine or placebo injection. Based in Boston, the donor was an adult of 18-55 years.

The starting material was peripheral blood, obtained in a trial of Ad26.COV2.S vaccine versus placebo. This TCR derives from a person between 18 and 60 years old who received the Ad26.COV2.S COVID-19 vaccine or a placebo. The J gene is TRBJ2-3, the V gene TRBV15; tentative D call: TRBD2 (6 bases). The CDR3 loop is CATSRAFSGPSTDTQYF. DNA of the CDR3: TGTGCCACCAGCAGAGCCTTTAGCGGTCCTAGCACAGATACGCAGTATTTT. Based on the CDR3 plus reference TRBV15 and TRBJ2-3, the full variable domain is DAMVIQNPRYQVTQFGKPVTLSCSQTLNHNVMYWYQQKSSQAPKLLFHYYDKDFNNEADTPDNFQSRRPNTSFCFLDIRSPGLGDTAMYLCATSRAFSGPSTDTQYFGPGTRLTVL.